The next 10 T cell receptor beta chains were all read from a single sample in a study of blood T cell repertoires in COVID-19. The assay was immunoSEQ multiplex PCR, and TCRdb's table has in-frame clones only and misses some. This sample has some 100,000 clones, with around nine tenths found just once. The sequencing input was peripheral blood. Receptors were obtained from a man aged 45 to 65 with COVID-19, enrolled during active disease.

This clone came up once. The chain employs TRBV25-1 and TRBJ1-4; D is unclear. CDR1 and CDR2 from the germline V gene are MGHDK and SYGVNS. The length of the CDR3 is 13 residues. V was pared by 4 bases and J by 11 bases, with 14 bases between. The CDR3 DNA is TGTGCCAGCAGTGCCCATCACGGGGTCAAACTGTTTTTT. Translating it yields CASSAHHGVKLFF.

J is TRBJ2-2 and V is TRBV10-3; 10 bases are a match to TRBD1. The CDR3 is 15 amino acids. The germline gives CDR1 ENHRY, CDR2 SYGVKD. The V segment lost 7 bases and the J segment 3 bases; nucleotides outside the gene matches: 5. The DNA of the CDR3 is TGTGCCATCAATCCGGGACAGGGGTACACCGGGGAGCTGTTTTTT. It encodes CAINPGQGYTGELFF.

This clone was detected only a few times. The chain has TRBV9 and TRBJ2-2, with no clear D. Germline values: CDR1 SGDLS, CDR2 YYNGEE. Trimming shortened V by 0 bases and J by 2 bases, and 8 bases separated the two germline ends. The CDR3 totals 15 residues. In DNA form, the CDR3 reads TGTGCCAGCAGCGTAGCGGCGACTAACACCGGGGAGCTGTTTTTT. It specifies CASSVAATNTGELFF.

The rearrangement links TRBV5-4 to TRBJ1-4, with TRBD1 matching 10 bases. This CDR3 spans 16 amino acids. V shed 4 bases, J shed 0 bases, and the junction held 3 bases outside the gene matches. Germline V CDR1 and CDR2: SGHNT, YYREEE (reference sequence). The CDR3 spells CASSPGQGATNEKLFF. The CDR3 DNA sequence: TGTGCCAGCAGCCCTGGACAGGGGGCAACTAATGAAAAACTGTTTTTT.

The chain recombines TRBV19 with TRBJ1-2; 12 bases line up with TRBD1. Germline V gene lookup returns CDR1 LNHDA and CDR2 SQIVND (reference sequence). Trimming removed 5 bases from V and 3 bases from J; junction bases left unmatched: 4. The CDR3 is 15 residues long. The CDR3 coding sequence is TGTGCCAGTAGTGCCCGGGACAGGGGGCACTATGGCTACACCTTC. Encoded protein: CASSARDRGHYGYTF.

The chain couples TRBV5-1 to TRBJ1-6; 8 bases agree with TRBD1. Germline values: CDR1 SGHRS, CDR2 YFSETQ. Trimming removed 1 base from V and 10 bases from J; junction bases left unmatched: 13. The CDR3 runs to 17 residues. CDR3 loop: CASSLYQGALAESPLHF. The CDR3, as DNA: TGCGCCAGCAGCTTGTACCAGGGGGCCCTGGCGGAATCACCCCTCCACTTT.

This rearrangement joins TRBV7-9 to TRBJ1-2; 7 bases fit TRBD1. Looked up from germline, CDR1 is SEHNR and CDR2 is FQNEAQ (reference sequence). With 6 bases clipped from V and 2 bases from J, the junction kept 6 bases outside the gene matches. This CDR3 is 14 amino acids long. The CDR3 sequence is CASSFEDRNYGYTF. Written as DNA, the CDR3 is TGTGCCAGCAGTTTTGAGGACAGGAACTATGGCTACACCTTC.

The CDR3 here is CASSQGTVNQPQHF. Here the CDR3 DNA reads TGTGCCAGCTCGCAAGGGACAGTCAATCAGCCCCAGCATTTT. V is TRBV18 and J is TRBJ1-5; 7 bases are a match to TRBD1. The CDR3 runs to 14 residues. The ends lost 6 bases at V and 3 bases at J; junction bases unmatched: 5. Germline loops: CDR1 KGHSH, CDR2 LQKENI.

The J gene is TRBJ1-2, the V gene TRBV30; D may be TRBD1 (5 bases). Trimming took off 2 bases at V and 7 bases at J, with 14 bases between the two ends. Germline CDR1 reads GTSNPN; CDR2 reads SVGIG (reference sequence). The CDR3 totals 13 residues. The CDR3 is CAWSYRKGSGYTF. CDR3 nucleotides: TGTGCCTGGAGTTACAGGAAGGGTAGTGGCTACACCTTC.

This clone was observed a single time. V is TRBV7-2 and J is TRBJ2-3; D might be TRBD2 (7 bases). Per germline, CDR1 SGHTA and CDR2 FQGNSA. The CDR3 runs 17 residues. The V end was cut by 5 bases, the J end by 2 bases, with 20 bases between. The CDR3 DNA is TGTGCCAGCAGCACCAATGGGGGGGCCTTTCTCACAGATACGCAGTATTTT. Its protein is CASSTNGGAFLTDTQYF.